Listed below are T cell receptor beta chains from one sample, sequenced in a study of Graves' ophthalmopathy and Graves' hyperthyroidism. A single record per CDR3 protein comes from TCRdb applying MiXCR to the multiplex PCR reads. Seen here are about 700,000 distinct CDR3 sequences, around 40% observed once, and the top ten hold roughly 45%. What was sequenced was peripheral blood. The receptors come from an adult man with Graves' ophthalmopathy. Both conserved end residues are part of each CDR3. Fields, in order: D gene, J gene, V gene, clone size, CDR3 protein, CDR3 DNA. D genes are given only for firm matches. Size tells how often a clone was seen (once, few, many) or the class of an expanded clone, and some rows leave it out.

D gene: NA; J gene: TRBJ2-7; V gene: TRBV4-2; clone size: few; CDR3 protein: CASSQELDLYEQYF; CDR3 DNA: TGTGCCAGCAGCCAAGAGTTAGATCTCTACGAGCAGTACTTC
D gene: NA; J gene: TRBJ1-4; V gene: TRBV19; clone size: NA; CDR3 protein: CASSMAAAPAGKLFF; CDR3 DNA: TGTGCCAGTAGTATGGCTGCAGCCCCCGCTGGAAAACTGTTTTTT
D gene: NA; J gene: TRBJ2-7; V gene: TRBV20-1; clone size: few; CDR3 protein: CSANLELYEGQYF; CDR3 DNA: TGCAGTGCAAACCTCGAGCTGTACGAGGGGCAGTACTTC
D gene: TRBD1; J gene: TRBJ1-1; V gene: TRBV20-1; clone size: NA; CDR3 protein: CSAYLRGGTEAFF; CDR3 DNA: TGCAGTGCTTATCTCAGGGGGGGAACTGAAGCTTTCTTT
D gene: NA; J gene: TRBJ1-5; V gene: TRBV2; clone size: many; CDR3 protein: CASSRQQLNQPQHF; CDR3 DNA: TGTGCCAGCAGCCGCCAGCAGCTCAATCAGCCCCAGCATTTT
D gene: NA; J gene: TRBJ2-7; V gene: TRBV24-1; clone size: many; CDR3 protein: CATSDSRDIYSYEQYF; CDR3 DNA: TGTGCCACCAGTGATTCCAGGGACATTTACTCCTACGAGCAGTACTTC
D gene: TRBD1; J gene: TRBJ2-1; V gene: TRBV6-4; clone size: few; CDR3 protein: CASSEEGQVHNEQFF; CDR3 DNA: TGTGCCAGCAGTGAAGAAGGACAGGTCCACAATGAGCAGTTCTTC
D gene: NA; J gene: TRBJ2-5; V gene: TRBV20-1; clone size: many; CDR3 protein: CSAGGDRSAGTQYF; CDR3 DNA: TGCAGTGCTGGAGGGGACCGATCCGCGGGGACCCAGTACTTC
D gene: TRBD1; J gene: TRBJ1-1; V gene: TRBV6-1; clone size: few; CDR3 protein: CASSGTGTGLGTEAFF; CDR3 DNA: TGTGCCAGCAGTGGGACCGGGACAGGGTTGGGGACTGAAGCTTTCTTT
D gene: NA; J gene: TRBJ1-1; V gene: TRBV10-3; clone size: NA; CDR3 protein: CASSYKVNTEAFF; CDR3 DNA: TGTGCCAGCAGTTATAAAGTGAACACTGAAGCTTTCTTT
D gene: TRBD1; J gene: TRBJ1-1; V gene: TRBV15; clone size: many; CDR3 protein: CATRKTGGNTEAFF; CDR3 DNA: TGTGCCACCAGGAAGACAGGGGGGAACACTGAAGCTTTCTTT
D gene: TRBD2; J gene: TRBJ2-7; V gene: TRBV20-1; clone size: NA; CDR3 protein: CSASLGGGTYEQYF; CDR3 DNA: TGCAGTGCTAGTCTCGGGGGGGGGACCTACGAGCAGTACTTC
D gene: NA; J gene: TRBJ1-1; V gene: TRBV20-1; clone size: few; CDR3 protein: CSATSEGNTEAFF; CDR3 DNA: TGCAGTGCTACCTCTGAGGGGAACACTGAAGCTTTCTTT
D gene: NA; J gene: TRBJ2-5; V gene: TRBV7-9; clone size: NA; CDR3 protein: CANSRNDGETQYF; CDR3 DNA: TGTGCCAACAGCCGGAACGACGGGGAGACCCAGTACTTC
D gene: NA; J gene: TRBJ1-2; V gene: TRBV25-1; clone size: many; CDR3 protein: CASSVSTVSGYGYTF; CDR3 DNA: TGTGCCAGCAGTGTTAGCACGGTCAGCGGCTATGGCTACACCTTC
D gene: TRBD1; J gene: TRBJ2-7; V gene: TRBV20-1; clone size: NA; CDR3 protein: CSAESAGTGTYEQYF; CDR3 DNA: TGCAGTGCTGAAAGCGCCGGGACAGGGACGTACGAGCAGTACTTC
D gene: TRBD1; J gene: TRBJ1-1; V gene: TRBV7-9; clone size: NA; CDR3 protein: CAGSLGAGQDNTEAFF; CDR3 DNA: TGTGCCGGCAGCTTAGGCGCGGGACAGGATAACACTGAAGCCTTCTTT
D gene: NA; J gene: TRBJ1-2; V gene: TRBV15; clone size: NA; CDR3 protein: CATSRDPFGTNYGYTF; CDR3 DNA: TGTGCCACCAGCAGAGATCCATTTGGGACTAACTATGGCTACACCTTC
D gene: NA; J gene: TRBJ1-5; V gene: TRBV24-1; clone size: NA; CDR3 protein: CASKGRGEMVFQPQHF; CDR3 DNA: TGTGCCAGTAAAGGTCGGGGGGAAATGGTATTTCAGCCCCAGCATTTT
D gene: TRBD1; J gene: TRBJ1-3; V gene: TRBV10-3; clone size: many; CDR3 protein: CAITPTGGSGTIYF; CDR3 DNA: TGTGCCATCACCCCGACAGGGGGAAGTGGCACCATATATTTT
D gene: NA; J gene: TRBJ1-4; V gene: TRBV25-1; clone size: NA; CDR3 protein: CASRTTGQNEKLFF; CDR3 DNA: TGTGCCAGCAGAACAACAGGGCAGAATGAAAAACTGTTTTTT
D gene: NA; J gene: TRBJ1-6; V gene: TRBV6-4; clone size: few; CDR3 protein: CASSPSGGNSPLHF; CDR3 DNA: TGTGCCAGCAGCCCCTCCGGGGGAAATTCACCCCTCCACTTT
D gene: TRBD1; J gene: TRBJ2-7; V gene: TRBV5-4; clone size: NA; CDR3 protein: CASSRAGTDYEQYF; CDR3 DNA: TGTGCCAGCAGCCGGGCCGGGACAGACTACGAGCAGTACTTC
D gene: NA; J gene: TRBJ1-2; V gene: TRBV7-9; clone size: many; CDR3 protein: CASSLRDYGYTF; CDR3 DNA: TGTGCCAGCAGCCTAAGGGACTATGGCTACACCTTC
D gene: NA; J gene: TRBJ1-6; V gene: TRBV25-1; clone size: NA; CDR3 protein: CASSDTGARDSPLHF; CDR3 DNA: TGTGCCAGCAGTGATACGGGGGCGAGGGATTCACCCCTCCACTTT
D gene: NA; J gene: TRBJ2-5; V gene: TRBV2; clone size: few; CDR3 protein: CASSYSDVGRGETQYF; CDR3 DNA: TGTGCCAGCAGTTACTCCGACGTTGGCAGAGGGGAGACCCAGTACTTC
D gene: NA; J gene: TRBJ2-2; V gene: TRBV25-1; clone size: many; CDR3 protein: CASSSSGELFF; CDR3 DNA: TGTGCCAGCAGTTCCTCCGGGGAGCTGTTTTTT
D gene: NA; J gene: TRBJ2-5; V gene: TRBV10-3; clone size: NA; CDR3 protein: CAISEEGMGTQYF; CDR3 DNA: TGTGCCATCAGTGAAGAGGGGATGGGGACCCAGTACTTC
D gene: TRBD2; J gene: TRBJ2-7; V gene: TRBV4-3; clone size: few; CDR3 protein: CASSPRPPGLADGGQYF; CDR3 DNA: TGCGCCAGCAGCCCTCGACCTCCGGGACTAGCGGATGGAGGGCAGTACTTC